This T cell receptor beta chain appears in the sequencing data of a study of cytomegalovirus exposure and HLA in healthy donors. Study-level points and caveats: Within an earlier analysis, most TCR beta V segments proved productive either about 87% or about 30% of the time.

Germline V lookup: CDR1 LNHDA, CDR2 SQIVND (reference sequence). The CDR3 contains 18 residues. V trimming: 7 bases; J trimming: 2 bases; junction bases outside the gene matches: 18. The donors comprised healthy bone marrow donors. With 60 Vbeta and 13 Jbeta primers, the PCR was carried out. The data were produced by immunoSEQ multiplex PCR, yet TCRdb's version contains in-frame clones alone and is incomplete. The sample holds 150,000 to 200,000 clones; 76% are singletons and the top ten take approximately 0.76%. This clone was counted a few times. Its cognate antigen is unknown. The material sequenced was PBMCs. This receptor was taken from a female donor in good health and CMV-seronegative. V usage is TRBV19 and J usage is TRBJ1-2, with 8 bases identical to TRBD1. This CDR3 is CASTDPGDRGRSNYGYTF. CDR3 coding DNA: TGTGCCAGTACTGACCCGGGAGACAGGGGTCGGTCGAACTATGGCTACACCTTC.